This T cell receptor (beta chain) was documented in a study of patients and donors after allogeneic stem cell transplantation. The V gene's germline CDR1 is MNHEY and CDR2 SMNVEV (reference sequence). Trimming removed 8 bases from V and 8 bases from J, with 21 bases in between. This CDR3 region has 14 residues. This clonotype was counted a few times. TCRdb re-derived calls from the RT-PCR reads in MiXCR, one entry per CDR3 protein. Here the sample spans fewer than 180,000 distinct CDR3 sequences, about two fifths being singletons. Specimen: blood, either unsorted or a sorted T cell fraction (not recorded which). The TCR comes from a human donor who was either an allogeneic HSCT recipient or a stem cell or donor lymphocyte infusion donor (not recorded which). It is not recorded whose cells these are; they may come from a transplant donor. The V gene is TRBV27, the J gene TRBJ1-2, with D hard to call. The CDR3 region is CASYSATRGRGYTF. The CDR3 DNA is TGTGCCAGCTATTCCGCGACTCGGGGAAGGGGCTACACCTTC.